This T cell receptor (beta chain) was obtained from a study of shared clonotypes between healthy human individuals. Study-wide points: Memory subsets generally showed lower estimated richness than naive subsets.

Regarding this clone: Its antigen is unidentified.

The CDR3 has 15 residues. V shed 6 bases and J 0 bases; nucleotides not matched to a gene: 4. The germline CDR1 and CDR2 sequences are MNHNS and SASEGT. Libraries were prepared by immunoSEQ multiplex PCR; TCRdb keeps only in-frame clonotypes and omits some of them. This sample yields about 980,000 clones, of which 76% are seen a single time; approximately 1.5% belongs to the top ten. The receptor was derived from a man younger than 35 in good health. Sequencing was performed on memory CD4+ T cells sorted from blood. Subset given: CD45RA-negative fraction. The rearrangement links TRBV6-1 to TRBJ2-1; 8 nucleotides agree with TRBD2. CDR3 sequence reads: CASSRAGDSYNEQFF. CDR3 DNA sequence: TGTGCCAGCAGCAGAGCGGGAGACTCCTACAATGAGCAGTTCTTC.